This T cell receptor beta chain was sequenced during a study of identical twins. Study findings and constraints: Out-of-frame alpha sequences that twins shared showed excess low generation probability.

CDR1 MNHEY and CDR2 SVGAGI come from the germline V gene. The CDR3 runs to 16 residues. With 2 bases removed from V and 3 bases from J, the gap between germline ends came to 14 bases. One entry per CDR3 protein, called by TCRdb with MiXCR from the 5' RACE reads. The data contain 250,000 or so distinct CDR3 sequences, about 9% of them singletons. For this clonotype: What it recognizes is unknown.

These data also formed part of another study, on yellow fever vaccine responses in identical twins. According to that study: Vaccine-induced T cell responses in twins were reportedly observed to appear partly convergent, partly personalized.

This rearrangement joins TRBV6-5 to TRBJ2-1; a possible D gene is TRBD1 (5 bases). The sample taken for sequencing was CD8+ T cells sorted from blood. The receptor comes from a young woman in good health. The CDR3 here is CASSYGASLGYNEQFF. CDR3 DNA sequence: TGTGCCAGCAGTTACGGGGCTAGTTTGGGCTACAATGAGCAGTTCTTC.